The sequence of this T cell receptor beta chain was determined in a study of cytotoxic CD8 clonotypes in ibrutinib-treated CLL (dated by TCRdb to about 2021). About the study as a whole: In this cohort, about 15 patients were treatment-naive and roughly ten were relapsed/refractory, while under 18 had unmutated IGHV. Partial responses were observed in about 25 patients and complete responses in 2; after a median follow-up of around 68 months, remission was maintained in 14 patients and progression was observed in 12. Response samples were obtained after a median of approximately eleven months of treatment, with a range of about 6 to 40 months. Samples averaged 255,043 productive templates and 94,082 productive rearrangements. Of the 86 participants in the trial, about 25 had longitudinal samples available. Cryopreserved peripheral blood mononuclear cells were collected before treatment, at response, and at either disease progression or sustained remission. Every remission and progressive disease sample was obtained while ibrutinib was still being received by the patients. Results the study describes overall, beyond this receptor: Sampling times were not matched between patients in sustained remission and patients whose disease was progressing, and lymph node repertoires were not examined. Baseline clonality exceeded that of age-matched healthy donors and correlated strongly with circulating CD8+ T-cell counts. Public clonotypes were rare and either shrank or stayed stable during treatment, and the rise in clonality at ibrutinib response reflected expansion of private clonotypes. Clonality increased at ibrutinib response, stayed stable in sustained remission, and fell back toward baseline at progression.

A MiSeq instrument was used for deep resolution sequencing, which targeted depths ranging from 1 in 1 million up to 1 in 200,000 T cells, with coverage averaging 10x for each clonotype. The immunoSEQ hsTCRB Kit was used to generate TCR beta libraries. The study's processing was this. Data were analyzed with ImmunoSEQ Data Assistant and ImmunoSEQ Analyzer, with V, D and J genes assigned per IMGT definitions. Clonality, which ranges from 0 to 1, was calculated by subtracting the normalized Shannon entropy of productive rearrangement frequencies from one. Only overrepresented clonotypes making up at least 0.05% of each patient's repertoire were included in the public clonotype analysis. Repertoires from thirteen age-matched healthy donors in immuneACCESS were used as clonality controls. What TCRdb holds here is the immuneACCESS table cut down to in-frame rearrangements. Part of the clones is not present; checked against another copy, under half of the missing clones reflect an unresolved V gene, and the others are unexplained. D and trimming come from the DNA, and the V and J calls and clone size come from that table. The sample yields 100,000 to 150,000 clones; 75% to 90% were counted once. The ten top clones hold roughly 2% of the sample.

What the time point label conveys for this sample: approximately 2 years on ibrutinib. For TCR beta library preparation, about 2 micrograms of genomic DNA were isolated from cryopreserved PBMCs. High-throughput TCR beta sequencing was performed on longitudinal blood samples from CLL patients receiving ibrutinib monotherapy. The patients took part in an open-label, single-center phase 2 trial of ibrutinib monotherapy. This clone was seen just once. The clone's antigen remains unknown. Within one base of it there is no much larger clone, and no base qualities were kept. Compared with germline, V lacks 0 bases and J lacks 7 bases; bases without a gene match: 2. The CDR3 sequence holds 14 residues, the cysteine and phenylalanine included. This entry keeps only the CDR3 DNA: 42 bases, framed from base 1. The CDR1 and CDR2 encoded by the germline V gene are MGHDK and SYGVNS.

This TCR derives from a human donor with chronic lymphocytic leukemia. The chain is made from TRBV25-1 and TRBJ2-1, and TRBD2 aligns with 8 junction nucleotides. The source material was PBMCs, sampled after 24 months of ibrutinib treatment. The sequence in DNA is TGTGCCAGCAGTGAATATCCTAGCGGGAATGAGCAGTTCTTC. Its protein product is CASSEYPSGNEQFF.